Listed here is a single T cell receptor (beta chain). This CDR3 is 16 amino acids long. From germline, CDR1 is SGHAT and CDR2 FQNNGV. V was pared by 0 bases and J by 7 bases, with 7 bases of the junction left unmatched. The sample originates from a study of T cell changes during pregnancy in multiple sclerosis. Here immunoSEQ multiplex PCR was the method, and the copy in TCRdb shows in-frame clones only, minus some. The sample consists of about 48,000 clones, about 90% of them appearing once. V usage is TRBV11-2 and J usage is TRBJ2-1, with TRBD2 matching over 9 bases. The source is a female donor with multiple sclerosis, enrolled in a pregnancy study. The sample here was CD4+ T cells from peripheral blood mononuclear cells, taken in the third trimester of pregnancy. The CDR3 region is CASSLDRIAGVNEQFF. CDR3 bases: TGTGCCAGCAGCTTAGATCGAATAGCGGGGGTGAATGAGCAGTTCTTC.